The TCR beta chain described here comes from a study of OX40 agonist ivuxolimab in advanced cancers. Study-level information: A mean age of roughly 66 years, range about 20 to 90, was recorded, and 70% to 85% were male.

Germline V gives CDR1 MDHEN, CDR2 SYDVKM. The CDR3 has 16 residues. The ends lost 6 bases at V and 2 bases at J; junction bases unmatched: 9. Profiled with immunoSEQ multiplex PCR; TCRdb holds only in-frame clones, not every one. The sample gives roughly 80,000 clones, around 85% of which show up once; 2% to 2.5% is in the top ten. This clonotype was obtained from an adult with an advanced solid tumor such as melanoma, head and neck, liver or kidney cancer. The chain employs TRBV28 and TRBJ2-3; 9 bases map to TRBD1. The sequencing used CD4+ or CD8+ T cells sorted from blood, collected in a trial of the OX40 agonist ivuxolimab. DNA for the CDR3: TGTGCCAGCAGCCGTGTCGGGGACAGGGACACAGATACGCAGTATTTT. It translates to CASSRVGDRDTDTQYF.